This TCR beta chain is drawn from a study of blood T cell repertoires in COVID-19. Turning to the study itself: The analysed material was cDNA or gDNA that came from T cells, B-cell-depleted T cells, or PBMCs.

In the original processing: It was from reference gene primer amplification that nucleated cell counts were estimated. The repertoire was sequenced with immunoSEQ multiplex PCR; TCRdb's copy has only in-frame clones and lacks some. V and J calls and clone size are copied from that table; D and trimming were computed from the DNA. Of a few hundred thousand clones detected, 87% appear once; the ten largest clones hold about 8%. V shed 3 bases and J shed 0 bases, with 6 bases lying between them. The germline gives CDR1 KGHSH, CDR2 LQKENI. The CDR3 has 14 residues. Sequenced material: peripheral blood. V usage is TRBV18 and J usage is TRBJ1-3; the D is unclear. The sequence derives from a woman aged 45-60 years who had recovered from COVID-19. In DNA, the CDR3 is TGTGCCAGCTCACCGGGCCTCTCTGGAAACACCATATATTTT. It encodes CASSPGLSGNTIYF.